The 10 T cell receptor beta chains presented below share a single source sample, sequenced in a study of tumor-infiltrating lymphocytes in localized non-small cell lung cancer. The data were produced by immunoSEQ multiplex PCR, yet TCRdb's version contains in-frame clones alone and is incomplete. The repertoire has some 13,000 clones, around two thirds of them found once; the top ten carry less than 10%. Material: uninvolved lung tissue not adjacent to the tumor. These receptor sequences come from a human donor with non-small cell lung cancer.

This chain joins TRBV25-1 and TRBJ1-2, with a weak D call TRBD1 (6 bases). Trimming removed 3 bases from V and 2 bases from J, with 19 bases in between. CDR1 is MGHDK and CDR2 is SYGVNS in the germline V gene. The CDR3 consists of 17 residues. The CDR3 coding sequence is TGTGCCAGCAGTGATTTCGATATTACAGGGACCAACTATGGCTACACCTTC. Translated: CASSDFDITGTNYGYTF.

V usage is TRBV5-4 and J usage is TRBJ2-7; D is possibly TRBD2 (6 bases). Germline V gene data show CDR1 as SGHNT and CDR2 as YYREEE (reference sequence). This CDR3 comprises 14 residues. Trimming took 0 bases from V and 4 from J, leaving 11 bases between them. CDR3 DNA sequence: TGTGCCAGCAGCTTGGATAGCGGAAGGTACGAGCAGTACTTC. It codes for CASSLDSGRYEQYF.

This chain joins TRBV19 and TRBJ2-7, with 10 bases matching TRBD1. Unmatched junction bases numbered 6, after V lost 3 bases and J lost 4 bases. The CDR3 totals 15 residues. Germline CDR1 reads LNHDA; CDR2 reads SQIVND (reference sequence). CDR3 sequence: CASSIRTGGSYEQYF. In DNA form, the CDR3 reads TGTGCCAGTAGTATTCGGACAGGGGGTTCTTACGAGCAGTACTTC.

The chain recombines TRBV11-2 with TRBJ1-1; 9 bases are shared with TRBD1. V dropped 2 bases and J dropped 3; count of bases not matched to a gene: 1. There are 14 residues in the CDR3. Per the germline V gene, CDR1 is SGHAT and CDR2 is FQNNGV. The CDR3 region has the DNA TGTGCCAGCAGCTTAAGGGACAGGGACACTGAAGCTTTCTTT. Its protein is CASSLRDRDTEAFF. The full variable domain, rest sourced from reference TRBV11-2 and TRBJ1-1, is EAGVAQSPRYKIIEKRQSVAFWCNPISGHATLYWYQQILGQGPKLLIQFQNNGVVDDSQLPKDRFSAERLKGVDSTLKIQPAKLEDSAVYLCASSLRDRDTEAFFGQGTRLTVV.

This clone was observed a few times. CDR3 coding DNA: TGTGCCATCAGTGAAGGTCAGGGATGGGCCCAGCATTTT. It codes for CAISEGQGWAQHF. J is TRBJ1-5 and V is TRBV10-3; tentative D call: TRBD1 (5 bases). Trimming took 3 bases from V and 11 from J, leaving 14 bases between them. Looked up from germline, CDR1 is ENHRY and CDR2 is SYGVKD. This CDR3 region has 13 residues.

There are a few counts of this clone. The rearrangement joins TRBV28 to TRBJ1-2; tentative D call: TRBD1 (6 bases). CDR3 length: 14 amino acids. The V end lost 4 bases, the J end lost 5 bases, and 14 bases lay between the germline ends. Germline V lookup: CDR1 MDHEN, CDR2 SYDVKM. Here the CDR3 reads CASSYGRGRYGYTF. The CDR3 region has the DNA TGTGCCAGCAGTTACGGACGGGGGCGGTATGGCTACACCTTC.

This clone showed up just a few times. The chain has TRBV19 and TRBJ1-6; D is undetermined. Trimming pared 4 bases from V and 9 bases from J, leaving 19 bases between. CDR1 and CDR2 from the germline V gene are LNHDA and SQIVND (reference sequence). This CDR3 comprises 16 residues. For the CDR3, the DNA is TGTGCCAGTAGTACGCGAACATCGGCCGGCGGTTCACCCCTCCACTTT. Translation gives CASSTRTSAGGSPLHF.

CDR3 nucleotides: TGTGCCAGCAGCTCCTACCGGGCGACAAGGGAGACCCAGTACTTC. It codes for CASSSYRATRETQYF. The chain carries TRBV5-4 and TRBJ2-5; D call uncertain. The CDR3 contains 15 residues. Germline CDR1 reads SGHNT; CDR2 reads YYREEE (reference sequence). Trimming removed 3 bases at V and 5 bases at J, with 17 bases between.

The chain joins TRBV5-6 to TRBJ2-4; D possibly corresponds to TRBD1 (5 bases). Trimming took 4 bases from V and 0 from J, leaving 14 bases between them. This CDR3 region has 16 residues. CDR1 is SGHDT and CDR2 is YYEEEE in the germline V gene. The CDR3 region is CASSPGRQLAKNIQYF. The CDR3 DNA is TGTGCCAGCAGCCCAGGGCGGCAGCTAGCCAAAAACATTCAGTACTTC. The full variable domain, with the rest looked up from reference TRBV5-6 and TRBJ2-4, is DAGVTQSPTHLIKTRGQQVTLRCSPKSGHDTVSWYQQALGQGPQFIFQYYEEEERQRGNFPDRFSGHQFPNYSSELNVNALLLGDSALYLCASSPGRQLAKNIQYFGAGTRLSVL.

The chain has TRBV4-3 and TRBJ1-2; the match to TRBD1 covers 7 bases. Germline V gene lookup returns CDR1 LGHNA and CDR2 YSLEER. Unmatched junction bases numbered 5, after V lost 4 bases and J lost 3 bases. This CDR3 is 14 amino acids long. In nucleotides, the CDR3 is TGCGCCAGCAGCCCAGGGGGGGATGACTATGGCTACACCTTC. Amino acid sequence: CASSPGGDDYGYTF.